These 29 T cell receptor beta chains were all obtained from the same sample, sequenced in a study of cytomegalovirus exposure and HLA in healthy donors. A multiplex PCR was run with 60 Vbeta primers and 13 Jbeta primers. Clones were read by immunoSEQ multiplex PCR, and TCRdb kept only the in-frame ones, dropping some. This sample has 150,000 to 200,000 clones, with around 68% found just once. Sequencing used PBMCs. Source of these receptors: a girl aged 5 to 17 in good health and CMV-seronegative.

CDR3 in amino acids: CASSQTGLAGSYEQYF. DNA of the CDR3: TGCGCCAGCAGCCAAACGGGACTAGCGGGGTCCTACGAGCAGTACTTC. The gene calls are TRBV4-1 and TRBJ2-7; 13 bases are a match to TRBD2. Trimming at V came to 2 bases and at J to 1 base, leaving 2 bases not matched to a gene. Germline V CDR1 and CDR2: MGHRA, YSYEKL. The CDR3 is 16 residues long.

The chain uses TRBV4-2 and TRBJ1-4, with 11 bases that match TRBD1. In germline, CDR1 is LGHNA, CDR2 YNFKEQ. The CDR3 is 17 residues long. The junction had 9 bases not matched to a gene; V was cut back by 2 bases and J by 7 bases. The CDR3 nucleotides are TGTGCCAGCAGCCAACCCCCGGACAGGGGGCTTTCTGAAAAACTGTTTTTT. This sequence encodes CASSQPPDRGLSEKLFF.

The J gene is TRBJ2-7, the V gene TRBV5-6; TRBD2 might be the D (6 bases). The CDR3 covers 15 residues. Germline V gives CDR1 SGHDT, CDR2 YYEEEE. Trimming took off 3 bases at V and 2 bases at J, with 15 bases between the two ends. The CDR3 is CASSSLVGGAYEQYF. In nucleotides, the CDR3 is TGTGCCAGCAGCTCCTTAGTGGGCGGGGCCTACGAGCAGTACTTC.

The chain carries TRBV5-1 and TRBJ1-2; 7 bases line up with TRBD1. V gave up 2 bases and J gave up 2 bases; unmatched junction bases: 6. CDR3 length: 15 residues. Germline CDR1 and CDR2: SGHRS and YFSETQ. Here the CDR3 DNA reads TGCGCCAGCAGCTTAGGAGGGGGACAGAACTATGGCTACACCTTC. This codes for CASSLGGGQNYGYTF.

This rearrangement joins TRBV29-1 to TRBJ2-7; TRBD2 aligns across 13 bases. The CDR3 covers 14 residues. Germline V gene data show CDR1 as SQVTM and CDR2 as ANQGSEA. The V gene end was trimmed by 6 bases and the J gene end by 5 bases; junction bases not matched to a gene: 7. The CDR3 loop is CSVHGLAGADEQYF. CDR3 sequence (DNA): TGCAGCGTACATGGACTAGCGGGGGCTGACGAGCAGTACTTC.

This chain uses TRBV5-1 with TRBJ1-4; D gene unclear. This CDR3 region has 14 residues. The germline gives CDR1 SGHRS, CDR2 YFSETQ. Deletions cut 0 bases from V and 11 bases from J, with 14 bases between. The CDR3: CASSLGGRGGKLFF. The CDR3 DNA sequence: TGCGCCAGCAGCTTGGGGGGAAGAGGCGGGAAACTGTTTTTT.

The chain has TRBV29-1 and TRBJ1-2; 7 bases agree with TRBD1. The germline CDR1 and CDR2 sequences are SQVTM and ANQGSEA. CDR3 size: 12 residues. Trimming removed 7 bases from V and 8 bases from J; junction bases left unmatched: 10. CDR3 sequence: CSGLQGPRGYTF. CDR3 nucleotides: TGCAGCGGCCTACAGGGGCCGAGGGGCTACACCTTC.

The chain links TRBV19 to TRBJ2-5, with TRBD2 matching 8 bases. The CDR3 loop spans 14 amino acids. Germline CDR1 is LNHDA and CDR2 is SQIVND (reference sequence). V lost 3 bases, J lost 6 bases, and 6 bases stayed unmatched. The CDR3, as DNA: TGTGCCAGTAGTATGGGACGGGGGGGGAAGACCCAGTACTTC. It translates to CASSMGRGGKTQYF.

The chain uses TRBV5-6 and TRBJ1-5; possible D gene TRBD1, 6 bases. Trimming pared 4 bases from V and 2 bases from J, leaving 16 bases between. Per the germline V gene, CDR1 is SGHDT and CDR2 is YYEEEE. CDR3 length: 16 amino acids. CDR3 residues: CASSLGGEGGNQPQHF. Here the CDR3 DNA reads TGTGCCAGCAGCCTAGGGGGGGAGGGTGGCAATCAGCCCCAGCATTTT. The variable domain in full, completed from reference TRBV5-6 and TRBJ1-5, reads DAGVTQSPTHLIKTRGQQVTLRCSPKSGHDTVSWYQQALGQGPQFIFQYYEEEERQRGNFPDRFSGHQFPNYSSELNVNALLLGDSALYLCASSLGGEGGNQPQHFGDGTRLSIL.

The chain combines TRBV12-5 with TRBJ1-1; TRBD1 agrees at 9 bases. Looked up from germline, CDR1 is LGHNT and CDR2 is FRNRAP. This CDR3 has 15 residues. J gave up 3 bases and V 5 bases, and 7 bases lay outside the gene matches. The CDR3 DNA is TGTGCTAGTGGTCCACGGACAGGGGCGCACACTGAAGCTTTCTTT. Translation gives CASGPRTGAHTEAFF.

The chain combines TRBV6-6 with TRBJ2-5, with 11 bases aligning to TRBD1. The CDR3 length is 16 residues. Germline assignment: CDR1 MNHNY and CDR2 SVGAGI (reference sequence). The ends lost 0 bases at V and 5 bases at J; junction bases unmatched: 5. The CDR3 is CASSYSKGQGGETQYF. The CDR3 nucleotides are TGTGCCAGCAGTTACTCGAAGGGACAGGGGGGTGAGACCCAGTACTTC.

The genes are TRBV5-1 and TRBJ2-1; 10 bases agree with TRBD2. This CDR3 has 15 amino acids. V was clipped by 1 base and J by 8 bases; unmatched bases: 6. Per the germline V gene, CDR1 is SGHRS and CDR2 is YFSETQ. For the CDR3, the DNA is TGCGCCAGCAGCTTGAAAGCGGGGGGGCTGGATGAGCAGTTCTTC. It encodes CASSLKAGGLDEQFF.

This chain connects TRBV10-3 to TRBJ2-3, with TRBD2 as a possible D gene (5 bases). Germline assignment: CDR1 ENHRY and CDR2 SYGVKD. V dropped 4 bases and J dropped 1 base, with 6 bases sitting between them. This CDR3 is built from 13 residues. The CDR3 coding sequence is TGTGCCATCAGTGGAGCGGGCACAGATACGCAGTATTTT. Its translation is CAISGAGTDTQYF.

In its sample, this clone was seen a few times. The V and J genes are TRBV6-5 and TRBJ2-7; D perhaps matches TRBD2 (5 bases). Germline values: CDR1 MNHEY, CDR2 SVGAGI. Trimming stripped 5 bases from V and 3 bases from J, with 11 bases between. The CDR3 covers 13 residues. The CDR3 loop is CASSPAGNYEQYF. The DNA for the CDR3 is TGTGCCAGCAGTCCCGCCGGGAACTACGAGCAGTACTTC.

The chain has TRBV19 and TRBJ1-1; possibly TRBD1 for D (5 bases). The V gene lost 3 bases and the J gene lost 1 base, with 18 bases spanning the gap. The CDR3 runs to 17 residues. Germline CDR1 LNHDA, CDR2 SQIVND (reference sequence). This CDR3 is CASSIIPGGGKNTEAFF. CDR3 bases: TGTGCCAGTAGTATCATCCCCGGTGGGGGGAAGAACACTGAAGCTTTCTTT.

The rearrangement uses TRBV4-1 and TRBJ2-7; weak D call: TRBD2 (5 bases). Germline assignment: CDR1 MGHRA and CDR2 YSYEKL. V lost 6 bases, J lost 5 bases, and 14 bases lay in between. The CDR3 totals 13 residues. CDR3 loop: CASSLQDSDEQYF. The CDR3 DNA reads as TGCGCCAGCAGTCTCCAAGATAGCGACGAGCAGTACTTC.

This chain connects TRBV2 to TRBJ2-3; TRBD1 might be the D (7 bases). Germline V lookup: CDR1 SNHLY, CDR2 FYNNEI. The length of the CDR3 is 16 residues. The V gene lost 4 bases and the J gene lost 0 bases, with 14 bases spanning the gap. CDR3 loop: CASSVSRGESTDTQYF. CDR3 sequence (DNA): TGTGCCAGCAGTGTATCCAGGGGGGAGAGCACAGATACGCAGTATTTT.

This rearrangement joins TRBV5-1 to TRBJ2-7, with 7 bases lining up with TRBD1. The J segment lost 5 bases and the V segment lost 3 bases, leaving 8 bases of the junction unmatched. The CDR3 consists of 14 residues. Germline assignment: CDR1 SGHRS and CDR2 YFSETQ. The CDR3 DNA reads TGCGCCAGCAGCTCCATAGGACAGGAGGACGAGCAGTACTTC. It translates to CASSSIGQEDEQYF. Using reference TRBV5-1 and TRBJ2-7 for the parts outside the CDR3, the full variable domain is KAGVTQTPRYLIKTRGQQVTLSCSPISGHRSVSWYQQTPGQGLQFLFEYFSETQRNKGNFPGRFSGRQFSNSRSEMNVSTLELGDSALYLCASSSIGQEDEQYFGPGTRLTVT.

J is TRBJ2-7 and V is TRBV30; D is perhaps TRBD1 (5 bases). The length of the CDR3 is 14 residues. Germline CDR1 and CDR2: GTSNPN and SVGIG (reference sequence). Trimming shortened V by 5 bases and J by 7 bases, and 21 bases separated the two germline ends. The CDR3 sequence: CAWFEVTVSKEQYF. CDR3 sequence (DNA): TGTGCCTGGTTTGAAGTGACAGTGTCAAAAGAGCAGTACTTC.

The rearrangement links TRBV4-2 to TRBJ2-5; TRBD1 agrees at 7 bases. V was clipped by 5 bases and J by 5 bases; unmatched bases: 17. Germline V gene data show CDR1 as LGHNA and CDR2 as YNFKEQ. The CDR3 is made up of 17 amino acids. CDR3 amino acids: CASSENGPKLRGETQYF. The CDR3 nucleotides read TGTGCCAGCAGCGAAAACGGGCCCAAACTCAGGGGGGAGACCCAGTACTTC.

This rearrangement joins TRBV6-1 to TRBJ2-7, with 10 bases aligning to TRBD1. The CDR3 has 17 residues. The trim removed 0 bases at V and 2 bases at J, leaving 7 bases unmatched. The germline V gene encodes CDR1 MNHNS and CDR2 SASEGT. CDR3 residues: CASSEAGDRGFPYEQYF. In nucleotides, the CDR3 is TGTGCCAGCAGTGAAGCGGGGGACAGGGGATTTCCCTACGAGCAGTACTTC.

Turning to this clone: This specimen includes other DNA sequences encoding the same CDR3. The chain employs TRBV18 and TRBJ2-7; no clear D. Looked up from germline, CDR1 is KGHSH and CDR2 is LQKENI. This CDR3 region has 12 residues. V lost 3 bases and J lost 4, with 7 bases in between. This CDR3 reads CASSPQEYEQYF. The CDR3, as DNA: TGTGCCAGCTCACCCCAGGAATACGAGCAGTACTTC.

The genes are TRBV6-1 and TRBJ2-7, with 8 bases matching TRBD1. The CDR3 is 13 residues long. The V gene's germline CDR1 is MNHNS and CDR2 SASEGT. Losses at the gene ends were 8 bases for V and 7 bases for J; bases not matched to a gene: 10. The CDR3: CASGTGPSREQYF. In nucleotides, the CDR3 is TGTGCCAGCGGGACAGGACCCTCGAGAGAGCAGTACTTC.

V is TRBV5-4 and J is TRBJ1-1; D ambiguous. Germline-derived CDR1 and CDR2 are SGHNT and YYREEE (reference sequence). The germline V and J ends were trimmed by 3 bases and 1 base, with 10 bases remaining between them. The length of the CDR3 is 14 residues. This chain's CDR3 is CASSSGNRNTEAFF. DNA of the CDR3: TGTGCCAGCAGCTCGGGGAACAGGAACACTGAAGCTTTCTTT.

In its sample, this clone was seen a few times. CDR3: CASSSGWEGAHLADTLQYF. CDR3 nucleotide sequence: TGCGCCAGCAGCTCTGGGTGGGAGGGAGCACATTTGGCCGATACGTTGCAGTATTTT. This sequence joins TRBV5-1 and TRBJ2-3; the match to TRBD2 covers 7 bases. Germline V gene data show CDR1 as SGHRS and CDR2 as YFSETQ. V lost 3 bases to trimming and J lost 11 bases; unmatched junction nucleotides: 27. This CDR3 contains 19 residues.

The V gene is TRBV29-1, the J gene TRBJ2-1, with D maybe TRBD2 (5 bases). Trimming pared 5 bases from V and 6 bases from J, leaving 17 bases between. CDR1 SQVTM and CDR2 ANQGSEA come from the germline V gene. This CDR3 region has 14 residues. The CDR3 loop is CSVHRGPPSNEQFF. In nucleotides, the CDR3 is TGCAGCGTTCATCGGGGTCCACCTTCCAATGAGCAGTTCTTC.

The chain carries TRBV5-6 and TRBJ1-2, with 7 bases matching TRBD1. V shed 4 bases, J shed 1 base, and the junction held 7 bases outside the gene matches. The CDR3 spans 15 residues. Germline CDR1 reads SGHDT; CDR2 reads YYEEEE. The CDR3 protein is CASSVRDSYNYGYTF. The CDR3 coding sequence is TGTGCCAGCAGCGTCCGGGACAGCTATAACTATGGCTACACCTTC.

The chain couples TRBV9 to TRBJ1-1; TRBD1 is a possible D gene (5 bases). The germline CDR1 and CDR2 sequences are SGDLS and YYNGEE. V dropped 0 bases and J dropped 4 bases, with 13 bases sitting between them. The CDR3 runs to 15 residues. CDR3 DNA sequence: TGTGCCAGCAGCGTAGGAGGGCTCGGGGGCACTGAAGCTTTCTTT. Translated, it gives CASSVGGLGGTEAFF.

The chain has TRBV28 and TRBJ1-2; the D gene is possibly TRBD1 (6 bases). This CDR3 comprises 15 residues. The germline V and J ends were trimmed by 6 bases and 2 bases, with 16 bases remaining between them. CDR1 is MDHEN and CDR2 is SYDVKM in the germline V gene. CDR3 in amino acids: CASSIQGYPNYGYTF. The CDR3 bases are TGTGCCAGCAGCATACAGGGATACCCAAACTATGGCTACACCTTC.